A single sample gave rise to the 14 T cell receptor beta chains below, sequenced in a study of shared clonotypes between healthy human individuals (dated by TCRdb to between 2020 and 2021). Receptors were amplified or captured by the immunoSEQ multiplex PCR assay. TCRdb mirrors the immuneACCESS table, restricted to in-frame sequences. Some clones are absent from its copies; in checked studies, under half trace to an unresolved V gene, and the reason for the others is unknown. For this sample there are around 2.5 million clones; over 85% appear just once. The ten top clones hold approximately 0.36% of the sample. Source material: naive CD4+ T cells from PBMCs. This specimen's cell subset or site label, per the study, means: CD45RA+ positively selected. Every receptor here comes from a man between 18 and 35 years old in good health. Some clones in this sample may be carry-over from other donors' samples.

This rearrangement joins TRBV6-1 to TRBJ2-2; tentative D call: TRBD1 (6 bases). CDR1 is MNHNS, CDR2 SASEGT, per germline. V shed 4 bases and J shed 6 bases, with 9 bases lying between them. The CDR3 consists of 13 residues. The CDR3 reads CASSVQGAGELFF. The CDR3 bases are TGTGCCAGCAGTGTACAGGGTGCCGGGGAGCTGTTTTTT.

V and J are TRBV5-5 and TRBJ1-3; maybe TRBD1 (5 bases). The V end lost 4 bases, the J end lost 1 base, and 15 bases lay between the germline ends. The CDR3 has 16 residues. The germline CDR1 and CDR2 sequences are SGHKS and YYEKEE (reference sequence). CDR3 DNA: TGTGCCAGCAGCACCCAGACAGTGAGGTCTGGAAACACCATATATTTT. This encodes CASSTQTVRSGNTIYF.

The V gene is TRBV9, the J gene TRBJ2-1; TRBD2 aligns across 13 bases. The germline V gene encodes CDR1 SGDLS and CDR2 YYNGEE. With 0 bases clipped from V and 8 bases from J, the junction kept 8 bases outside the gene matches. This CDR3 comprises 17 residues. In nucleotides, the CDR3 is TGTGCCAGCAGCGTAGAACTAGCGGGAGGGCCAAGGGATGAGCAGTTCTTC. It is translated as CASSVELAGGPRDEQFF.

This clone was recorded once. The V and J genes are TRBV29-1 and TRBJ1-5, with TRBD1 matching 9 bases. Germline V gene lookup returns CDR1 SQVTM and CDR2 ANQGSEA. J was trimmed by 0 bases and V by 7 bases; bases with no gene match: 4. This CDR3 has 14 residues. CDR3 sequence reads: CSATGGNSNQPQHF. The CDR3 DNA follows: TGCAGCGCAACAGGGGGCAATAGCAATCAGCCCCAGCATTTT.

The chain couples TRBV5-6 to TRBJ2-2; possibly TRBD1 for D (6 bases). CDR1 and CDR2 from the germline V gene are SGHDT and YYEEEE. The V gene lost 0 bases and the J gene lost 3 bases, with 12 bases spanning the gap. This CDR3 has 16 amino acids. CDR3 sequence: CASSLARDTYTGELFF. The CDR3 DNA follows: TGTGCCAGCAGCTTGGCCAGGGACACATACACCGGGGAGCTGTTTTTT.

On this clone itself: The sample holds other DNA sequences that translate to the same CDR3. The DNA of the CDR3 is TGTGCCAGCAGCGTAGGACAGGGGAATGAAAAACTGTTTTTT. Translation: CASSVGQGNEKLFF. This chain links TRBV9 with TRBJ1-4, with TRBD1 matching over 8 bases. V lost 0 bases and J lost 5; bases outside the gene matches: 0. Germline V gene lookup returns CDR1 SGDLS and CDR2 YYNGEE. This CDR3 contains 14 residues.

This chain links TRBV6-1 with TRBJ2-3, with no clear D. Trimming took off 4 bases at V and 4 bases at J, with 12 bases between the two ends. The CDR3 spans 14 residues. CDR1 and CDR2 (germline): MNHNS, SASEGT. The CDR3 is CASSVRDTADTQYF. As DNA, the CDR3 is TGTGCCAGCAGTGTACGAGACACGGCAGATACGCAGTATTTT.

The rearrangement uses TRBV6-4 and TRBJ2-7; 9 bases match TRBD2. V shed 6 bases, J shed 0 bases, and the junction held 6 bases outside the gene matches. This CDR3 has 15 residues. Germline-derived CDR1 and CDR2 are MRHNA and SNTAGT. In nucleotides, the CDR3 is TGTGCCAGCAGCCCACTAGCGGGCGGCTCCTACGAGCAGTACTTC. This encodes CASSPLAGGSYEQYF.

This rearrangement joins TRBV11-2 to TRBJ1-3; TRBD1 matches 7 bases. CDR1 is SGHAT, CDR2 FQNNGV, per germline. The CDR3 consists of 16 residues. The J segment lost 1 base and the V segment lost 4 bases, leaving 7 bases of the junction unmatched. This CDR3 reads CASSYTGDPSGNTIYF. DNA of the CDR3: TGTGCCAGCAGCTATACAGGGGACCCTTCTGGAAACACCATATATTTT.

V is TRBV5-4 and J is TRBJ2-1; no clear D. Deletions cut 0 bases from V and 3 bases from J, with 13 bases between. The CDR3 covers 16 residues. Per the germline V gene, CDR1 is SGHNT and CDR2 is YYREEE (reference sequence). The DNA of the CDR3 is TGTGCCAGCAGCTTGGCCGGGCAGACTTACTACAATGAGCAGTTCTTC. This encodes CASSLAGQTYYNEQFF.

The chain combines TRBV7-2 with TRBJ1-2; D not resolved. This CDR3 is built from 14 residues. Germline-derived CDR1 and CDR2 are SGHTA and FQGNSA. V dropped 1 base and J dropped 7 bases, with 13 bases sitting between them. The CDR3 nucleotides are TGTGCCAGCAGCTTAGAAAGGGAATCGGGTGGCTACACCTTC. As protein: CASSLERESGGYTF. Supplemented by reference TRBV7-2 and TRBJ1-2, the full variable domain reads GAGVSQSPSNKVTEKGKDVELRCDPISGHTALYWYRQSLGQGLEFLIYFQGNSAPDKSGLPSDRFSAERTGGSVSTLTIQRTQQEDSAVYLCASSLERESGGYTFGSGTRLTVV.

The rearrangement links TRBV28 to TRBJ2-7; D call uncertain. The V and J ends lost 4 bases and 1 base respectively, with 11 bases between them. In germline, CDR1 is MDHEN, CDR2 SYDVKM. CDR3 length equals 14 residues. The CDR3: CASSSPAVSYEQYF. The CDR3 DNA is TGTGCCAGCAGTTCCCCCGCTGTTTCCTACGAGCAGTACTTC.

The genes are TRBV6-1 and TRBJ2-7, with no clear D. Germline assignment: CDR1 MNHNS and CDR2 SASEGT. This CDR3 region has 13 residues. Trimming shortened V by 2 bases and J by 9 bases, and 14 bases separated the two germline ends. CDR3 nucleotides: TGTGCCAGCAGTGAACTCCCCCCGGGTGGGCAGTACTTC. It translates to CASSELPPGGQYF.

The V gene is TRBV28, the J gene TRBJ1-1; TRBD1 might be the D (5 bases). The CDR3 extends over 17 amino acids. V gave up 5 bases and J gave up 3 bases, with 22 bases separating them. Germline values: CDR1 MDHEN, CDR2 SYDVKM. The CDR3 loop is CASSLPLGVNGYTEAFF. CDR3 nucleotides: TGTGCCAGCAGTCTCCCCTTGGGGGTAAATGGTTACACTGAAGCTTTCTTT.